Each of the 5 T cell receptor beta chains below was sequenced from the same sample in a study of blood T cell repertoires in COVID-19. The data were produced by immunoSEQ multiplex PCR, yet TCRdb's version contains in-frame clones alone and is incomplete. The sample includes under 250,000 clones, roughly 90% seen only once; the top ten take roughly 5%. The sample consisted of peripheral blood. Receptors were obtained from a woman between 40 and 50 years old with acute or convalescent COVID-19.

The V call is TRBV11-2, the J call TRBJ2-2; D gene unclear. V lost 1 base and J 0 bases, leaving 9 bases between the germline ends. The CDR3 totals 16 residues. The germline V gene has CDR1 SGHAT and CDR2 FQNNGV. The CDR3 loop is CASSLVTDPNTGELFF. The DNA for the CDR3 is TGTGCCAGCAGCTTAGTCACAGACCCGAACACCGGGGAGCTGTTTTTT. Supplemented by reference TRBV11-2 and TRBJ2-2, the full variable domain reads EAGVAQSPRYKIIEKRQSVAFWCNPISGHATLYWYQQILGQGPKLLIQFQNNGVVDDSQLPKDRFSAERLKGVDSTLKIQPAKLEDSAVYLCASSLVTDPNTGELFFGEGSRLTVL.

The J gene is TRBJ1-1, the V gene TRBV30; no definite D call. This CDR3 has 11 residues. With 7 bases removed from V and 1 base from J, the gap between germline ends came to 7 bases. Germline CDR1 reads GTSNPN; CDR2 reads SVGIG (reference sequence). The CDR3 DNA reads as TGTGCCTTGCACAAGAACACTGAAGCTTTCTTT. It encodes CALHKNTEAFF.

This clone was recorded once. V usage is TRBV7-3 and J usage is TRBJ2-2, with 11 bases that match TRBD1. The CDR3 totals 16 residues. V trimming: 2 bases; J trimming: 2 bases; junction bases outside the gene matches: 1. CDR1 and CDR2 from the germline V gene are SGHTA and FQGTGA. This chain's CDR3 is CASSLGQGANTGELFF. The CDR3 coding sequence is TGTGCCAGCAGCTTAGGACAGGGGGCCAACACCGGGGAGCTGTTTTTT.

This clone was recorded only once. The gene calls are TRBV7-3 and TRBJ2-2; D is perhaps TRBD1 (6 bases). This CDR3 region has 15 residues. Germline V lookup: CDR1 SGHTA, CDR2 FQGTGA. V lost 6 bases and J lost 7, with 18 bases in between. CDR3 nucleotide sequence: TGTGCCAGCAGACCTAACAGGGTTGGTGGCGGGGAGCTGTTTTTT. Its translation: CASRPNRVGGGELFF.

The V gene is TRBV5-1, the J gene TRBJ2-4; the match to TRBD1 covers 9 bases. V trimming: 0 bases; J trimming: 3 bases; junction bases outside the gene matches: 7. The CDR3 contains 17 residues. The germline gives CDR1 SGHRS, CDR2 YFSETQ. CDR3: CASSLARDREGKNIQYF. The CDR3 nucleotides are TGCGCCAGCAGCTTGGCCCGGGACAGGGAAGGCAAAAACATTCAGTACTTC.